This T cell receptor (beta chain) originates from a study of immune cell composition in non-small cell lung cancer. Normal lung was sampled as far from the tumour as possible, at least 3 cm. DNA was extracted from unsorted cell suspensions stored frozen. This CDR3 region has 12 residues. Trimming removed 6 bases at V and 2 bases at J, with 6 bases between. Germline V lookup: CDR1 SGHVS, CDR2 FQNEAQ. General study points: TIL tumour reactivity correlated with maximal tumour-associated clone frequency in adenocarcinoma. Tumour-associated clones >0.5% occurred in approximately 31% of adenocarcinomas, roughly 80% of squamous. No significant correlation existed between pack-years smoked and tumour clonality.

In regard to this clone: Antigen unknown.

Repertoires were generated with immunoSEQ multiplex PCR, while TCRdb's copy carries only in-frame clones and drops some. Of around 16,000 clones listed, 77% are singletons. This sample also belongs to another study, concerning CD4 T cells in lung cancer.

The specimen sequenced was non-adjacent lung tissue. The clonotype comes from a human donor with non-small cell lung cancer. The chain is built from TRBV7-8 and TRBJ2-3; D not resolved. The CDR3 spells CASSTLTDTQYF. The CDR3, as DNA: TGTGCCAGCAGTACGCTCACAGATACGCAGTATTTT.